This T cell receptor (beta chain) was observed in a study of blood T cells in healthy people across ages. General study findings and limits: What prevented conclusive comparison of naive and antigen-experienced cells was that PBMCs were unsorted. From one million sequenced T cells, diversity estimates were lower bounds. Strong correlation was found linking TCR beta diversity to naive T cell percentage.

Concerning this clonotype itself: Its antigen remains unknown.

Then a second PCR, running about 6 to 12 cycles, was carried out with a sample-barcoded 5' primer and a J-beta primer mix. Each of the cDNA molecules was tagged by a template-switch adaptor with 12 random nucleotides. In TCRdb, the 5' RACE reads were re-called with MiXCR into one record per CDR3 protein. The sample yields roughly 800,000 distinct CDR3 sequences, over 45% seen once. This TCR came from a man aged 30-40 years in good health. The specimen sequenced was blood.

CDR3 protein: CASSLETGGYEKLFF. The CDR3 DNA is TGCGCCAGCAGCCTGGAGACAGGAGGTTATGAAAAACTGTTTTTT. V usage is TRBV5-1 and J usage is TRBJ1-4, with D maybe TRBD1 (6 bases). Trimming shortened V by 4 bases and J by 6 bases, and 16 bases separated the two germline ends. The CDR3 consists of 15 residues. Germline CDR1 and CDR2: SGHRS and YFSETQ.